This TCR beta chain was recorded in a study of T cells in Graves' hyperthyroidism and ophthalmopathy (dated by TCRdb to the late 2010s). For context, the study as a whole: Peripheral blood was sampled at the time of initial diagnosis, prior to any treatment. TCR V-J signatures able to tell the groups apart were searched for in a discovery cohort of around 95 patients, of whom more than 40 had Graves' ophthalmopathy and more than 55 had stable Graves' hyperthyroidism. An independent validation cohort of around 19 hyperthyroidism patients and approximately 16 patients who later progressed to ophthalmopathy tested prospective prediction of ophthalmopathy. The approximately 90 discovery patients were divided at random into training and test sets in a 7:3 ratio. The study also compared thyroid tissue and blood T-cell repertoires from 6 or 7 Graves' hyperthyroidism patients. Once sampling was done, hyperthyroidism patients were given methimazole at a starting dose of 30 mg daily, whereas ophthalmopathy patients were given high-dose intravenous methylprednisolone. According to the paper, TCR Vbeta CDR3 sequencing was carried out on 135 peripheral blood samples, which came from some 41 ophthalmopathy, under 85 hyperthyroidism and roughly 17 progressor patients. What the study reported, not specific to this receptor: Most expanded thyroid clonotypes (frequency above 0.001) were also detected in blood, suggesting blood repertoires may reflect thyroid immune responses. A model built on a 13 V-J signature distinguished ophthalmopathy from stable hyperthyroidism, reaching about 88% sensitivity and about 81% specificity in cross-validation and 80%/75% in testing. No statistical method was used to set the sample size in advance, and investigators knew the group allocation. During validation, the model predicted progression to ophthalmopathy a median of roughly six months ahead of onset, with almost 71% sensitivity and around 72% specificity.

Graves' hyperthyroidism was defined as stable when no progression to ophthalmopathy occurred over 18 months of follow-up. Hyperthyroidism patients were newly diagnosed, with disease duration under 2 months, and aged 18 to 65 years. The study excluded patients with uncontrolled infections, other autoimmune diseases, pregnancy or lactation. Diagnoses were established on the basis of clinical symptoms, serum thyroxine and TRAb, thyroid ultrasound, and orbital computed tomography. PBMCs were separated from roughly 9.6 ml of fresh peripheral blood using Ficoll-Paque density gradient centrifugation. Total RNA was extracted using Trizol reagent, and RNA quality was assessed on an Agilent 2100 Bioanalyzer. V was cut back by 5 bases and J by 6 bases, leaving a gap of 7 bases between them. The CDR3 numbers 10 residues from cysteine through phenylalanine. The sequence is cut down to CDR3 DNA, 30 bases in frame from base 1. The germline V gene yields SQVTM for CDR1 and ANQGSEA for CDR2.

Amplification of TCR beta CDR3 regions was carried out from RNA transcripts. A first-round RT-PCR of the TCR CDR3 used the HTBI primer set with the Qiagen OneStep RT-PCR kit. The libraries were constructed in a second round of multiplex PCR and then size-selected and purified. Libraries were sequenced paired-end with 100 bp reads on an Illumina HiSeq2000. From the authors' description of their analysis: Raw data were processed with SOAPnuke, discarding reads with adapters, uncalled bases, mean Phred below 15, or no exact constant-primer or identifier match. High-quality paired reads were merged with COPE v1.2.5, and unique nucleotide sequences were defined as clonotypes. MiTCR v1.1 was used to align clonotypes to the IMGT TRBV, TRBD and TRBJ reference segments. Analysis was restricted to V-J combinations with a frequency above 0.0001, which covered 99% to 99.2% of repertoires. A TCS score was defined as the ratio between F50 (clonal expansion) and ExV (chaos), using BLOSUM62-based TCRdist between CDR3 peptides within each V-J. Welch's t-statistics and random forest reduced roughly 500 V-J features to about 13, which were used in a naive Bayes classifier (R e1071). TCRdb reprocessed the public reads (quality trimming at Q25 with fastp, clone calling with MiXCR) and kept in-frame beta chains. Each CDR3 protein gets just one entry, which takes the most common genes and DNA from the rows behind it. What appears here as the V and J calls and clone size reflects TCRdb's work, not the paper's. The sample table lists around 300,000 distinct CDR3 sequences, around 14% of them with a count of one. The ten most abundant clones make up 20% to 25% of the sample.

This clonotype was seen a few times. The specificity of this receptor is unknown. One base away there is no much larger clone; base qualities are not given. The chain is assembled from TRBV29-1 and TRBJ1-2; the D gene is not confidently resolved. The sample taken for sequencing was blood. This clonotype was sampled from a woman aged 25-40 years with Graves' hyperthyroidism. The bases are TGCAGCGTTTTTGGGAATGGCTACACCTTC. Its protein product is CSVFGNGYTF.